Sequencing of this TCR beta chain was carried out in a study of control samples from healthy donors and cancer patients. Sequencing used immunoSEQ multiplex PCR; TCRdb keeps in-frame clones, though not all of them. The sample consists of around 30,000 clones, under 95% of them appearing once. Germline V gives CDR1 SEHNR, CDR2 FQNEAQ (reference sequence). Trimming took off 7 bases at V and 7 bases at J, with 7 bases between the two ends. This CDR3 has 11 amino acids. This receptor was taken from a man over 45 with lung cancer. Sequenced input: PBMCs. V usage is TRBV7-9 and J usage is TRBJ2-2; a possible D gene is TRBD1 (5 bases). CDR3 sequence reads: CASTRDGELFF. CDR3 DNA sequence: TGTGCCAGCACCAGGGACGGGGAGCTGTTTTTT.